This T cell receptor (beta chain) originates from a study of response to subunit inactivated influenza vaccine. General study findings and limits: There was a suggestion from the authors that each seasonal influenza vaccination recruits few new T cells.

TCRdb called the RT-PCR reads again in MiXCR, with one record for every CDR3 protein. The table includes about 570,000 distinct CDR3 sequences, approximately 12% detected once. The CDR3 consists of 14 residues. The V end was cut by 4 bases, the J end by 8 bases, with 15 bases between. Germline V gene data show CDR1 as LGHNA and CDR2 as YNFKEQ. This clonotype was observed a handful of times. The antigen remains undetermined. The chain has TRBV4-2 and TRBJ2-1; D gene ambiguous. Sequences were derived from PBMCs from blood, sampled on the day of vaccination. The receptor was isolated from a man aged 45-60 years who received an inactivated influenza vaccine. CDR3 sequence (DNA): TGTGCCAGCAGCCCCTTACAAGGGCCGGATGAGCAGTTCTTC. Residues: CASSPLQGPDEQFF.